This T cell receptor beta chain was sequenced during a study of cytomegalovirus exposure and HLA in healthy donors. Notes on the study in general: Later, an analysis showed that TCR beta chains associated with HLA were more clonally expanded than others that were equally common. Analyses of presence/absence relied on an assumption of roughly uniform sequencing depth across donors.

To note about this clone: Its antigen is unidentified.

The primer mix had 60 Vbeta and 13 Jbeta primers. Original handling: In a later analysis, of approximately 81 million unique beta chains, around 9.9 million appeared in at least two donors. Method: immunoSEQ multiplex PCR; TCRdb's copy keeps in-frame clones and lacks some. Clone size and the V and J calls come from that table; the DNA yielded D and trimming. Of 150,000 to 200,000 clones listed, around 80% are singletons. Looked up from germline, CDR1 is SGHKS and CDR2 is YYEKEE (reference sequence). Trimming cost V 0 bases and J 6 bases; bases outside gene matches: 6. The CDR3 covers 15 residues. Material for sequencing was PBMCs. The sequence was collected from a man aged 18 to 30 in good health and CMV-seropositive. V usage is TRBV5-5 and J usage is TRBJ2-1; 7 nucleotides line up with TRBD1. For the CDR3, the DNA is TGTGCCAGCAGCTTGGGTAGGGGGCCCGGCAATGAGCAGTTCTTC. It is translated as CASSLGRGPGNEQFF.